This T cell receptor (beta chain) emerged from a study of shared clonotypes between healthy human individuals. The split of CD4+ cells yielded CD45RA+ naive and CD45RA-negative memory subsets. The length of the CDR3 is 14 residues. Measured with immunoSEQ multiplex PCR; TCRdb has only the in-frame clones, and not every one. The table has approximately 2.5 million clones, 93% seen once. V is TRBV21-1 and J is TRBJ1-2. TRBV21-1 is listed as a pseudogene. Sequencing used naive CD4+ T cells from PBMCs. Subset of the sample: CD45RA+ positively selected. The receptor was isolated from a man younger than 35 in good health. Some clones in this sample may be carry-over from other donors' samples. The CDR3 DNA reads TGTGCCAGCAGCAAAGATGGGTCTAACTATGGCTACACCTTC. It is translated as CASSKDGSNYGYTF.